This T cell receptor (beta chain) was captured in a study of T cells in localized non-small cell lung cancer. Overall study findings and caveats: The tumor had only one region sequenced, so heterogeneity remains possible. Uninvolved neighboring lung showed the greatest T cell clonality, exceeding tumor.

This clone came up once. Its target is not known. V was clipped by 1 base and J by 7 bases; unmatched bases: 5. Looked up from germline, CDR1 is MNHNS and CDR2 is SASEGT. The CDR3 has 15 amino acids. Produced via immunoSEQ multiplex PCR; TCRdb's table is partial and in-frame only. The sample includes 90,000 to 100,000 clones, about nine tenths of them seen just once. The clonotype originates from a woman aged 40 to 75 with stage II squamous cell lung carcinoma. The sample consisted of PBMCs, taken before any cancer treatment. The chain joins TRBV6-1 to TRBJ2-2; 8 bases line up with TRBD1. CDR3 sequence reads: CASSEVTGAVGELFF. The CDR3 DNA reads TGTGCCAGCAGTGAAGTGACAGGGGCCGTCGGGGAGCTGTTTTTT.